Below, 19 T cell receptor beta chains from the same sample are listed, as sequenced in a study of preoperative IRX-2 immunotherapy in early breast cancer. Treatment described: preoperative locoregional IRX-2 cytokine immunotherapy. Repertoires were generated with immunoSEQ multiplex PCR, while TCRdb's copy carries only in-frame clones and drops some. The table records approximately 26,000 clones, around 75% of them present only once. This specimen consisted of lymph node tissue, obtained after IRX-2 immunotherapy. Every receptor here comes from a human donor with breast cancer.

The J gene is TRBJ2-7, the V gene TRBV5-1, with a possible D match to TRBD2 (6 bases). The V and J ends lost 4 bases and 3 bases respectively, with 17 bases between them. The CDR3 consists of 15 residues. From germline, CDR1 is SGHRS and CDR2 YFSETQ. CDR3 protein: CASSIGQGTFYEQYF. CDR3 DNA: TGCGCCAGCAGCATAGGACAAGGGACTTTCTACGAGCAGTACTTC.

This chain joins TRBV18 and TRBJ2-1, with 11 bases fitting TRBD2. Germline lookup yields CDR1 KGHSH and CDR2 LQKENI. The CDR3 extends over 17 amino acids. V was pared by 4 bases and J by 1 base, with 6 bases of the junction left unmatched. CDR3 nucleotides: TGTGCCAGCTCACTATCTAGCGGGAGGAGTTCCTACAATGAGCAGTTCTTC. Translation gives CASSLSSGRSSYNEQFF.

This chain connects TRBV18 to TRBJ2-1; no firm D call. The CDR3 is 14 residues long. Germline assignment: CDR1 KGHSH and CDR2 LQKENI. The V end lost 3 bases, the J end lost 3 bases, and 9 bases lay between the germline ends. The CDR3 here is CASSPGSDYNEQFF. The CDR3 DNA follows: TGTGCCAGCTCACCCGGCTCAGACTACAATGAGCAGTTCTTC.

This clone was seen a few times. This sequence joins TRBV6-8 and TRBJ2-7; 8 bases agree with TRBD1. J lost 2 bases, V lost 6 bases, and 9 bases had no gene match. The CDR3 has 15 residues. Germline lookup yields CDR1 MNHGY and CDR2 SAAAGT. The CDR3 bases are TGTGCCAGCAGCCGTACCGGGACAGGAGCCTACGAGCAGTACTTC. It is translated as CASSRTGTGAYEQYF.

The chain combines TRBV29-1 with TRBJ2-7; the D gene is possibly TRBD1 (6 bases). The CDR3 runs to 12 residues. Germline assignment: CDR1 SQVTM and CDR2 ANQGSEA. Trimming removed 6 bases at V and 0 bases at J, with 9 bases between. The CDR3 nucleotides are TGCAGCGTCCGGGACAACTCCTACGAGCAGTACTTC. It codes for CSVRDNSYEQYF.

The J gene is TRBJ1-4, the V gene TRBV29-1, with D unclear. Trimming left V 5 bases short and J 8 bases short, with 15 bases between. From germline, CDR1 is SQVTM and CDR2 ANQGSEA. The CDR3 has 13 residues. The CDR3 DNA reads TGCAGCGTTCTACGGAACCTCGGGGAAAAACTGTTTTTT. This codes for CSVLRNLGEKLFF. The full variable domain, in which reference TRBV29-1 and TRBJ1-4 provide the parts outside the CDR3, is SAVISQKPSRDICQRGTSLTIQCQVDSQVTMMFWYRQQPGQSLTLIATANQGSEATYESGFVIDKFPISRPNLTFSTLTVSNMSPEDSSIYLCSVLRNLGEKLFFGSGTQLSVL.

The chain links TRBV11-3 to TRBJ1-1; 7 bases are a match to TRBD1. V shed 5 bases and J 0 bases; nucleotides not matched to a gene: 3. Germline lookup yields CDR1 SGHNT and CDR2 YENEEA. This CDR3 has 14 amino acids. The CDR3 coding sequence is TGTGCCAGCAGCCGGGACAGAATGAACACTGAAGCTTTCTTT. Translation gives CASSRDRMNTEAFF.

The chain couples TRBV2 to TRBJ2-7; D is unresolved. Germline V gene sequence: CDR1 SNHLY, CDR2 FYNNEI. Trimming left V 6 bases short and J 3 bases short, with 21 bases between. The CDR3 runs 16 residues. The DNA of the CDR3 is TGTGCCAGCAGCGAAAGGTCTGGGAACCCGGGCTACGAGCAGTACTTC. The encoded protein is CASSERSGNPGYEQYF. Supplemented by reference TRBV2 and TRBJ2-7, the full variable domain reads EPEVTQTPSHQVTQMGQEVILRCVPISNHLYFYWYRQILGQKVEFLVSFYNNEISEKSEIFDDQFSVERPDGSNFTLKIRSTKLEDSAMYFCASSERSGNPGYEQYFGPGTRLTVT.

The genes are TRBV1 and TRBJ2-3; the table's D call, TRBD2, has no DNA check behind it. TRBV1 is described as a pseudogene. This CDR3 spans 15 amino acids. The CDR3 loop reads CASSQDLGGTDTQYF. CDR3 coding DNA: TGCGCCAGCAGCCAAGATCTTGGGGGGACGGATACGCAGTATTTT.

The rearrangement joins TRBV11-3 to TRBJ2-7; D might be TRBD1 (5 bases). Trimming removed 8 bases from V and 0 bases from J, with 14 bases in between. CDR1 and CDR2 (germline): SGHNT, YENEEA. CDR3 length: 14 residues. The CDR3 loop is CASLPSGPSYEQYF. CDR3 coding DNA: TGTGCCAGCCTCCCCTCAGGGCCCTCCTACGAGCAGTACTTC. The whole variable domain, filled in from reference TRBV11-3 and TRBJ2-7, reads EAGVVQSPRYKIIEKKQPVAFWCNPISGHNTLYWYLQNLGQGPELLIRYENEEAVDDSQLPKDRFSAERLKGVDSTLKIQPAELGDSAVYLCASLPSGPSYEQYFGPGTRLTVT.

V is TRBV18 and J is TRBJ2-7; a possible D gene is TRBD1 (5 bases). The V and J ends lost 3 bases and 6 bases respectively, with 15 bases between them. The CDR3 is 14 residues long. CDR1 and CDR2 from the germline V gene are KGHSH and LQKENI. The CDR3: CASSPLGELGEQYF. The CDR3 region has the DNA TGTGCCAGCTCACCTTTAGGGGAATTGGGCGAGCAGTACTTC.

The rearrangement joins TRBV6-8 to TRBJ2-1; D remains unclear. Germline assignment: CDR1 MNHGY and CDR2 SAAAGT. V lost 3 bases and J lost 2, with 14 bases in between. This CDR3 spans 16 amino acids. The CDR3 DNA sequence: TGTGCCAGCAGTTATTCCCCTCTTATCGCCTACAATGAGCAGTTCTTC. Its translation is CASSYSPLIAYNEQFF.

The chain employs TRBV29-1 and TRBJ2-3, with 9 bases matching TRBD2. The CDR3 is 14 residues long. Trimming cost V 6 bases and J 7 bases; bases outside gene matches: 11. Germline V lookup: CDR1 SQVTM, CDR2 ANQGSEA. The CDR3 DNA follows: TGCAGCGTGCGGCGGGAGGGCTCGACGAATACGCAGTATTTT. It encodes CSVRREGSTNTQYF.

The CDR3 here is CASSSPGGGSGANVLTF. CDR3 bases: TGTGCCAGTAGTTCCCCGGGCGGGGGGTCTGGGGCCAACGTCCTGACTTTC. V and J are TRBV19 and TRBJ2-6; TRBD2 matches at 8 bases. Germline V gene data show CDR1 as LNHDA and CDR2 as SQIVND (reference sequence). This CDR3 is 17 amino acids long. V shed 5 bases and J 1 base; nucleotides not matched to a gene: 7.

The V call is TRBV10-2, the J call TRBJ2-7; D not resolved. Germline loops: CDR1 WSHSY, CDR2 SAAADI. The CDR3 spans 12 residues. V dropped 5 bases and J dropped 6 bases, with 11 bases sitting between them. This chain's CDR3 is CASSYHSSEQYF. CDR3 bases: TGCGCCAGCAGTTATCATAGCAGCGAGCAGTACTTC.

The gene calls are TRBV6-9 and TRBJ1-1; tentatively, D is TRBD1 (6 bases). This CDR3 is built from 14 residues. The germline CDR1 and CDR2 sequences are MNHGY and SVAAGI. The V end was cut by 8 bases, the J end by 3 bases, with 16 bases between. The CDR3, as DNA: TGTGCCAGCTCGCTACAGGGTCGAGACACTGAAGCTTTCTTT. Translation: CASSLQGRDTEAFF.

This clone is medium-sized by share. The rearrangement joins TRBV11-3 to TRBJ2-5; 9 positions agree with TRBD2. The V gene's germline CDR1 is SGHNT and CDR2 YENEEA. The CDR3 sequence is 16 residues long. The ends lost 5 bases at V and 5 bases at J; junction bases unmatched: 12. The CDR3 loop reads CASSPAAGGHGETQYF. In nucleotides, the CDR3 is TGTGCCAGCAGCCCCGCAGCGGGAGGCCACGGGGAGACCCAGTACTTC.

This clone was seen only a few times. This chain connects TRBV16 to TRBJ2-7; possible D gene TRBD2, 6 bases. This CDR3 has 15 amino acids. Per germline, CDR1 KGHSY and CDR2 FQNENV. Between the trimmed V and J ends, which lost 4 bases and 0 bases, there was a span of 13 bases. The CDR3 reads CASSPMAGSSYEQYF. CDR3 DNA: TGTGCCAGCAGCCCTATGGCGGGGAGCTCCTACGAGCAGTACTTC. Together with reference TRBV16 and TRBJ2-7, the CDR3 gives the full variable domain: GEEVAQTPKHLVRGEGQKAKLYCAPIKGHSYVFWYQQVLKNEFKFLISFQNENVFDETGMPKERFSAKCLPNSPCSLEIQATKLEDSAVYFCASSPMAGSSYEQYFGPGTRLTVT.

V gene TRBV12-2 combines with J gene TRBJ2-7; TRBD2, the table's D call, lacks a check against the DNA. TRBV12-2 is described as a pseudogene. This CDR3 has 14 residues. The CDR3 DNA reads as TGTGCAAGTCGCTTAAATTTTACTAGCGGCGAGCAGTACTTC. Residues: CASRLNFTSGEQYF.